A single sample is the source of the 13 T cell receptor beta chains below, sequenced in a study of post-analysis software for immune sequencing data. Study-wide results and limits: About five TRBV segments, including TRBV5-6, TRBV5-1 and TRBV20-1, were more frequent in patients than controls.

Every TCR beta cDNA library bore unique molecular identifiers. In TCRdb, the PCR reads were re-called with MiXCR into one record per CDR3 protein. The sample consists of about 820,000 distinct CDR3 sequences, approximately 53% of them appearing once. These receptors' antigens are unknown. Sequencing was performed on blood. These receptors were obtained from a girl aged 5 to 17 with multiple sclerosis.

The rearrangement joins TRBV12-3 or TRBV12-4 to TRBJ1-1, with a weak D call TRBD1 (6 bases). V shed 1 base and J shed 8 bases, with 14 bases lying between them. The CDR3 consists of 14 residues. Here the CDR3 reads CASSLEQGSAEAFF. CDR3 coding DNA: TGTGCCAGCAGTTTAGAACAGGGATCCGCCGAAGCTTTCTTT.

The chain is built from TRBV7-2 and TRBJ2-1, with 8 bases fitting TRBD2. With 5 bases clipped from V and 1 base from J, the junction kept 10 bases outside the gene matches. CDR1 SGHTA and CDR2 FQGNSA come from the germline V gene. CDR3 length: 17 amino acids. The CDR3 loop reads CASSLRGGPSSYNEQFF. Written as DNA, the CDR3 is TGTGCCAGCAGCCTACGCGGGGGGCCCTCATCCTACAATGAGCAGTTCTTC.

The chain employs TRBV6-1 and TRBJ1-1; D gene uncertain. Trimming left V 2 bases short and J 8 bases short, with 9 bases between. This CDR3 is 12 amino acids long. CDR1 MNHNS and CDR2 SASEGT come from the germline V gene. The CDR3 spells CASSERAYEAFF. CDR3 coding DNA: TGTGCCAGCAGTGAAAGGGCGTACGAAGCTTTCTTT.

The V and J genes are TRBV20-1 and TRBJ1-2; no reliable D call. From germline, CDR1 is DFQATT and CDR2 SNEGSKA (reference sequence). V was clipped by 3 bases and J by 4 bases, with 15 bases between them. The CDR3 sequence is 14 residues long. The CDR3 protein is CSASGKGVGYGYTF. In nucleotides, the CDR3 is TGCAGTGCTAGTGGGAAGGGCGTGGGCTATGGCTACACCTTC.

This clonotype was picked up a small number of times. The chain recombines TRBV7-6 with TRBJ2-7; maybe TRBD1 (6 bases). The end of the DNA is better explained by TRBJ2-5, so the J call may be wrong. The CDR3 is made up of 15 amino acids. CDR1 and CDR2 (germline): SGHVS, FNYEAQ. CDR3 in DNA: TGTGCCAGCAGCTCCGGGGCCGGACAGCCCAAGACCCAGTACTTC. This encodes CASSSGAGQPKTQYF.

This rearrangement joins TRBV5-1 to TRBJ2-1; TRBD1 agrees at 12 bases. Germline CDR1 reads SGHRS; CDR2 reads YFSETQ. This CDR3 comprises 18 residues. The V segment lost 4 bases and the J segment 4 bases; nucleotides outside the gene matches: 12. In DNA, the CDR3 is TGCGCCAGCAGCGGGGGGACAGGGGGCCGGAGGGAATACAATGAGCAGTTCTTC. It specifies CASSGGTGGRREYNEQFF.

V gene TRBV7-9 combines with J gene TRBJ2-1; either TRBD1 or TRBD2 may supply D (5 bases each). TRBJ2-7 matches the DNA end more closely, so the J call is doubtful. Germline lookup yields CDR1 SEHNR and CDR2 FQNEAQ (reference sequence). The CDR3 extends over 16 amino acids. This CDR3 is CASSFSLYGTYNEQYF. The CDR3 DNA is TGTGCCAGCAGCTTCTCCCTATACGGGACCTACAATGAGCAGTACTTC.

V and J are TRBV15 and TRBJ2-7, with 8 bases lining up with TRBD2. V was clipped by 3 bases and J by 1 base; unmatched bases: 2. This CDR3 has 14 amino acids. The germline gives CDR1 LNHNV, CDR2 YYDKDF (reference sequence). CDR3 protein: CATSRREASYEQYF. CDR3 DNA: TGTGCCACCAGCAGGCGGGAGGCTTCCTACGAGCAGTACTTC. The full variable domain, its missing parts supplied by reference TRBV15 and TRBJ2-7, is DAMVIQNPRYQVTQFGKPVTLSCSQTLNHNVMYWYQQKSSQAPKLLFHYYDKDFNNEADTPDNFQSRRPNTSFCFLDIRSPGLGDTAMYLCATSRREASYEQYFGPGTRLTVT.

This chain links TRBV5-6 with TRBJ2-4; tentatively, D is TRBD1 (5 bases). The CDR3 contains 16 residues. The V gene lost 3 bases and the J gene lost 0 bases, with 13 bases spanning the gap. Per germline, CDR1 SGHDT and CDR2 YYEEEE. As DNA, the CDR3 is TGTGCCAGCAGCTCGTCCCTGGGGCGAGCCAAAAACATTCAGTACTTC. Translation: CASSSSLGRAKNIQYF.

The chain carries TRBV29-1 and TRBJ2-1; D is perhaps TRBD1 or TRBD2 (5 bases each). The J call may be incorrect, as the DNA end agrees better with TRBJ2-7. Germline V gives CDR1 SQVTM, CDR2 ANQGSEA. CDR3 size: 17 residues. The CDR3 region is CSADIPTGTFAYNEQYF. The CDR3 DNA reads TGCAGCGCCGACATTCCGACGGGGACGTTTGCCTACAATGAGCAGTACTTC.

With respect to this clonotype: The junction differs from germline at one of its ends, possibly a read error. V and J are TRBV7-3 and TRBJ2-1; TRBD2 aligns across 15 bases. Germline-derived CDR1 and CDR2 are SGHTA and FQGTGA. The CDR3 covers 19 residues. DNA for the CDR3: TGTGCCAGCAGTTTCGGACTAGCGGGAGGGCCGAGGTCCTACAACGAGCAGTTCTTC. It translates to CASSFGLAGGPRSYNEQFF.

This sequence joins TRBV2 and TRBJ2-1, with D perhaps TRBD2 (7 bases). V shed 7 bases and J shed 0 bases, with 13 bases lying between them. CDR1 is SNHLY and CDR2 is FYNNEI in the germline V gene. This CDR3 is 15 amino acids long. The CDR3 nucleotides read TGTGCCAGCATCGAAGGGGGGGGCTCCTACAATGAGCAGTTCTTC. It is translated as CASIEGGGSYNEQFF. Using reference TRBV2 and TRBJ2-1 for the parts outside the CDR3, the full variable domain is EPEVTQTPSHQVTQMGQEVILRCVPISNHLYFYWYRQILGQKVEFLVSFYNNEISEKSEIFDDQFSVERPDGSNFTLKIRSTKLEDSAMYFCASIEGGGSYNEQFFGPGTRLTVL.

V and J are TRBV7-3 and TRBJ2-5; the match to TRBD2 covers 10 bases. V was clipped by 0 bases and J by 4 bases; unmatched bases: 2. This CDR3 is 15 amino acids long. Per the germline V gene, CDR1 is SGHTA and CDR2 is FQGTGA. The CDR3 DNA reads TGTGCCAGCAGCTTAACTAGCGGGGGGACAGAGACCCAGTACTTC. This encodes CASSLTSGGTETQYF.